The present T cell receptor (beta chain) was sequenced within a study of T cell changes during pregnancy in multiple sclerosis. This CDR3 spans 12 amino acids. Germline V gene lookup returns CDR1 PRHDT and CDR2 FYEKMQ (reference sequence). V dropped 5 bases and J dropped 9 bases, with 11 bases sitting between them. Profiling relied on immunoSEQ multiplex PCR, and the TCRdb table lists in-frame clones only, not all of them. In the table there are roughly 30,000 clones, about 88% of which are singletons. This clone was seen once. The chain joins TRBV13 to TRBJ1-5; D possibly corresponds to TRBD1 (5 bases). This clonotype originated in a female donor with multiple sclerosis, enrolled in a pregnancy study. Source: CD8+ T cells from peripheral blood mononuclear cells, taken in the second trimester of pregnancy. The CDR3 region is CASSAGPRPQHF. The CDR3 DNA sequence: TGTGCCAGCAGCGCGGGACCCCGGCCCCAGCATTTT. The full variable domain, in which reference TRBV13 and TRBJ1-5 provide the parts outside the CDR3, is AAGVIQSPRHLIKEKRETATLKCYPIPRHDTVYWYQQGPGQDPQFLISFYEKMQSDKGSIPDRFSAQQFSDYHSELNMSSLELGDSALYFCASSAGPRPQHFGDGTRLSIL.